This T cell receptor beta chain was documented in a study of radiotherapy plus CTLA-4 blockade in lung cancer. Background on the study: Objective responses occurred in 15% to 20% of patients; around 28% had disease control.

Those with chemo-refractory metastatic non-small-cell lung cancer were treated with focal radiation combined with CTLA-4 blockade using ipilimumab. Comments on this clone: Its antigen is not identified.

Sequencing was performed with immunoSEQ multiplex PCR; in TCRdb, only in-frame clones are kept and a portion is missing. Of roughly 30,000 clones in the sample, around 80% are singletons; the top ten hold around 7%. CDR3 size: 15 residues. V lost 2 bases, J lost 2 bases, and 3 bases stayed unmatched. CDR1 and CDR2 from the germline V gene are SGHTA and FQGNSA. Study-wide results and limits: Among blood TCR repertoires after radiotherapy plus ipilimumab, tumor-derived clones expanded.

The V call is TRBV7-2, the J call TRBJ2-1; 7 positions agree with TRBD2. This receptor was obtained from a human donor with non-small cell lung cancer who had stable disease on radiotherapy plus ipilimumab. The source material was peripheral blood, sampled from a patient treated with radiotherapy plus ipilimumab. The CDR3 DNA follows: TGTGCCAGCAGCTTAACTCGGGGGGCCTACAATGAGCAGTTCTTC. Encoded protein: CASSLTRGAYNEQFF. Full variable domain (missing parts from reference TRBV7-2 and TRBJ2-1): GAGVSQSPSNKVTEKGKDVELRCDPISGHTALYWYRQSLGQGLEFLIYFQGNSAPDKSGLPSDRFSAERTGGSVSTLTIQRTQQEDSAVYLCASSLTRGAYNEQFFGPGTRLTVL.